A selection of T cell receptor beta chains follows, all from one sample in a study of lung T cells in sarcoidosis with Löfgren's syndrome. TCRdb processed the reads anew with MiXCR; each CDR3 protein has one entry. The sample lists around 60,000 distinct CDR3 sequences, approximately 21% occurring once. The sequenced sample was CD4+ T cells from PBMCs. These receptors were taken from a human donor with sarcoidosis (Löfgren's syndrome or another form), or a control subject (not recorded which). CDR3s include the opening cysteine and the closing phenylalanine or tryptophan. Each record gives: CDR3 protein, CDR3 DNA, V gene, clone size, J gene, D gene. A D gene is named only where the DNA matches it firmly. Some rows have no size entry. The others give once, few or many, or a class for an expanded clone.

CDR3 protein: CSARGGDFEQFF; CDR3 DNA: TGCAGTGCTAGGGGGGGGGACTTTGAGCAGTTCTTC; V gene: TRBV20-1; clone size: many; J gene: TRBJ2-1; D gene: TRBD2
CDR3 protein: CASSCRGSLKGPQHF; CDR3 DNA: TGTGCCAGCAGTTGCAGGGGCTCCCTCAAAGGACCCCAGCATTTT; V gene: TRBV6-1; clone size: many; J gene: TRBJ1-5; D gene: NA
CDR3 protein: CSAPLAGGGTQYF; CDR3 DNA: TGCAGTGCTCCCCTAGCGGGAGGCGGAACGCAGTATTTT; V gene: TRBV20-1; clone size: many; J gene: TRBJ2-3; D gene: TRBD2
CDR3 protein: CASSLESARARNTIYF; CDR3 DNA: TGTGCCAGCAGCTTAGAGTCGGCAAGGGCACGGAACACCATATATTTT; V gene: TRBV11-2; clone size: once; J gene: TRBJ1-3; D gene: NA
CDR3 protein: CAGSKTGTYEQYF; CDR3 DNA: TGTGCCGGCAGCAAGACAGGGACCTACGAGCAGTACTTC; V gene: TRBV28; clone size: few; J gene: TRBJ2-7; D gene: TRBD1
CDR3 protein: CASSLSTSGSRYEQFF; CDR3 DNA: TGTGCCAGCAGCTTATCGACTAGCGGGAGCCGGTATGAGCAGTTCTTC; V gene: TRBV7-2; clone size: many; J gene: TRBJ2-1; D gene: TRBD2
CDR3 protein: CASSLIEGAAFF; CDR3 DNA: TGTGCCAGCAGTTTAATTGAAGGGGCAGCTTTCTTT; V gene: TRBV28; clone size: many; J gene: TRBJ1-1; D gene: NA
CDR3 protein: CSAHGQNTDTQYF; CDR3 DNA: TGCAGTGCACACGGACAGAACACAGATACGCAGTATTTT; V gene: TRBV20-1; clone size: many; J gene: TRBJ2-3; D gene: NA
CDR3 protein: CASRDSTDTQYF; CDR3 DNA: TGTGCCAGCCGGGACAGCACAGATACGCAGTATTTT; V gene: TRBV6-1; clone size: many; J gene: TRBJ2-3; D gene: NA
CDR3 protein: CASSPGQGGDTQYF; CDR3 DNA: TGTGCCAGCAGCCCCGGGCAGGGAGGAGATACGCAGTATTTT; V gene: TRBV7-9; clone size: few; J gene: TRBJ2-3; D gene: NA
CDR3 protein: CATSRDKVPGELFF; CDR3 DNA: TGTGCCACCAGCAGAGATAAGGTCCCCGGGGAGCTGTTTTTT; V gene: TRBV15; clone size: many; J gene: TRBJ2-2; D gene: NA
CDR3 protein: CASSLVGGTNTGELFF; CDR3 DNA: TGTGCCAGCAGCTTAGTGGGCGGTACGAACACCGGGGAGCTGTTTTTT; V gene: TRBV7-9; clone size: many; J gene: TRBJ2-2; D gene: NA
CDR3 protein: CASSLDSASNQPQHF; CDR3 DNA: TGTGCCAGCAGTTTAGATTCGGCTAGCAATCAGCCCCAGCATTTT; V gene: TRBV12-3/TRBV12-4; clone size: NA; J gene: TRBJ1-5; D gene: NA
CDR3 protein: CASSRTETNSPLHF; CDR3 DNA: TGTGCCAGCTCACGGACAGAGACTAATTCACCCCTCCACTTT; V gene: TRBV18; clone size: NA; J gene: TRBJ1-6; D gene: NA
CDR3 protein: CASSPFPQITDTQYF; CDR3 DNA: TGTGCCAGCTCACCTTTCCCCCAGATCACAGATACGCAGTATTTT; V gene: TRBV18; clone size: many; J gene: TRBJ2-3; D gene: NA
CDR3 protein: CASSWVRAAYQETQYF; CDR3 DNA: TGTGCCAGCAGTTGGGTTAGGGCAGCATACCAAGAGACCCAGTACTTC; V gene: TRBV12-3/TRBV12-4; clone size: NA; J gene: TRBJ2-5; D gene: NA
CDR3 protein: CAISEDGRGETQYF; CDR3 DNA: TGTGCCATCAGTGAGGACGGCAGGGGGGAGACCCAGTACTTC; V gene: TRBV10-3; clone size: few; J gene: TRBJ2-5; D gene: TRBD1
CDR3 protein: CASRGSFYGYTF; CDR3 DNA: TGTGCCAGCAGAGGCAGTTTCTATGGCTACACCTTC; V gene: TRBV28; clone size: many; J gene: TRBJ1-2; D gene: NA
CDR3 protein: CASKGAGNTEAFF; CDR3 DNA: TGTGCCAGCAAGGGCGCCGGGAACACTGAAGCTTTCTTT; V gene: TRBV3-1; clone size: NA; J gene: TRBJ1-1; D gene: NA
CDR3 protein: CAWSGGLAGITDTQYF; CDR3 DNA: TGTGCCTGGAGTGGCGGACTAGCGGGGATCACAGATACGCAGTATTTT; V gene: TRBV30; clone size: few; J gene: TRBJ2-3; D gene: TRBD2
CDR3 protein: CASSPSSYNSPLHF; CDR3 DNA: TGTGCCAGCAGTCCGAGCTCCTATAATTCACCCCTCCACTTT; V gene: TRBV25-1; clone size: many; J gene: TRBJ1-6; D gene: NA
CDR3 protein: CASSSDSPLYNSPLHF; CDR3 DNA: TGTGCCAGCAGCTCGGACAGCCCTTTATATAATTCACCCCTCCACTTT; V gene: TRBV7-2; clone size: few; J gene: TRBJ1-6; D gene: NA
CDR3 protein: CASRAGGDTGELFF; CDR3 DNA: TGTGCCAGCAGAGCGGGAGGTGACACCGGGGAGCTGTTTTTT; V gene: TRBV2; clone size: few; J gene: TRBJ2-2; D gene: TRBD2
CDR3 protein: CASSQAGHAQFYGYTF; CDR3 DNA: TGCGCCAGCAGCCAGGCCGGACACGCGCAATTCTATGGCTACACCTTC; V gene: TRBV4-1; clone size: few; J gene: TRBJ1-2; D gene: NA
CDR3 protein: CASSIGPTQETQYF; CDR3 DNA: TGTGCCAGTAGTATAGGCCCCACACAAGAGACCCAGTACTTC; V gene: TRBV19; clone size: many; J gene: TRBJ2-5; D gene: NA
CDR3 protein: CASSEARRPGNQPQHF; CDR3 DNA: TGTGCCAGCAGTGAAGCGCGGCGGCCCGGCAATCAGCCCCAGCATTTT; V gene: TRBV6-1; clone size: many; J gene: TRBJ1-5; D gene: NA
CDR3 protein: CASSSPGLAPFF; CDR3 DNA: TGTGCCAGCAGTTCCCCGGGACTAGCGCCGTTCTTC; V gene: TRBV6-1; clone size: many; J gene: TRBJ2-1; D gene: TRBD2
CDR3 protein: CASRLDRINEKLFF; CDR3 DNA: TGTGCCAGCAGGCTAGACAGGATTAATGAAAAACTGTTTTTT; V gene: TRBV6-1; clone size: few; J gene: TRBJ1-4; D gene: NA
CDR3 protein: CASSPRDRTYNEQFF; CDR3 DNA: TGTGCCAGTAGTCCTCGGGACAGGACCTACAATGAGCAGTTCTTC; V gene: TRBV19; clone size: few; J gene: TRBJ2-1; D gene: TRBD1
CDR3 protein: CASTSGSPIEQYF; CDR3 DNA: TGTGCCAGCACATCCGGGAGCCCCATTGAGCAGTACTTC; V gene: TRBV28; clone size: many; J gene: TRBJ2-7; D gene: NA
CDR3 protein: CSAYTGETNEQFF; CDR3 DNA: TGCAGTGCTTATACAGGGGAGACCAATGAGCAGTTCTTC; V gene: TRBV20-1; clone size: many; J gene: TRBJ2-1; D gene: TRBD1
CDR3 protein: CASQGQGHDEQFF; CDR3 DNA: TGCGCCAGCCAAGGACAGGGTCATGATGAGCAGTTCTTC; V gene: TRBV4-3; clone size: many; J gene: TRBJ2-1; D gene: TRBD1
CDR3 protein: CASSEAYGKGVSWSSTDTQYF; CDR3 DNA: TGTGCCAGCAGTGAAGCTTATGGAAAGGGGGTCTCCTGGTCTAGCACAGATACGCAGTATTTT; V gene: TRBV6-1; clone size: many; J gene: TRBJ2-3; D gene: NA
CDR3 protein: CASSSGEGTKNIQYF; CDR3 DNA: TGTGCCAGCAGCTCCGGGGAGGGAACCAAAAACATTCAGTACTTC; V gene: TRBV11-1; clone size: NA; J gene: TRBJ2-4; D gene: TRBD2
CDR3 protein: CASSYSLYEQYF; CDR3 DNA: TGTGCCAGCAGTTATTCCCTCTACGAGCAGTACTTC; V gene: TRBV6-1; clone size: many; J gene: TRBJ2-7; D gene: NA
CDR3 protein: CASSAMGGTQYF; CDR3 DNA: TGTGCCAGCAGTGCCATGGGCGGTACGCAGTATTTT; V gene: TRBV2; clone size: many; J gene: TRBJ2-3; D gene: NA
CDR3 protein: CASSYPSGEQYF; CDR3 DNA: TGTGCCAGCAGTTACCCCTCGGGGGAGCAGTACTTC; V gene: TRBV6-6; clone size: medium-sized; J gene: TRBJ2-7; D gene: NA
CDR3 protein: CASSVEDSGLSSYNEQFF; CDR3 DNA: TGTGCTAGCAGCGTAGAGGATAGCGGGTTGAGCTCCTACAATGAGCAGTTCTTC; V gene: TRBV9; clone size: NA; J gene: TRBJ2-1; D gene: TRBD2
CDR3 protein: CASSLLGQGIEKLFF; CDR3 DNA: TGTGCCAGCAGTTTACTTGGACAGGGGATTGAAAAACTGTTTTTT; V gene: TRBV27; clone size: many; J gene: TRBJ1-4; D gene: TRBD1
CDR3 protein: CASSLAAGNNEKLFF; CDR3 DNA: TGTGCCAGCAGCTTAGCGGCAGGGAATAATGAAAAACTGTTTTTT; V gene: TRBV7-8; clone size: many; J gene: TRBJ1-4; D gene: NA
CDR3 protein: CASSGQNNQPQHF; CDR3 DNA: TGCGCCAGCAGCGGACAGAACAATCAGCCCCAGCATTTT; V gene: TRBV10-1; clone size: few; J gene: TRBJ1-5; D gene: NA
CDR3 protein: CSARDSRGTDTQYF; CDR3 DNA: TGCAGTGCTAGAGATTCCCGGGGCACAGATACGCAGTATTTT; V gene: TRBV20-1; clone size: many; J gene: TRBJ2-3; D gene: NA
CDR3 protein: CSAPGGTPQETQYF; CDR3 DNA: TGCAGTGCTCCCGGTGGGACACCTCAAGAGACCCAGTACTTC; V gene: TRBV20-1; clone size: many; J gene: TRBJ2-5; D gene: NA
CDR3 protein: CASSLGGSYQPQHF; CDR3 DNA: TGTGCCAGCAGTTTAGGGGGATCGTACCAGCCCCAGCATTTT; V gene: TRBV28; clone size: many; J gene: TRBJ1-5; D gene: NA
CDR3 protein: CASSQDANRGSYEQYF; CDR3 DNA: TGCGCCAGCAGCCAAGACGCCAATAGGGGGTCCTACGAGCAGTACTTC; V gene: TRBV4-1; clone size: few; J gene: TRBJ2-7; D gene: NA
CDR3 protein: CASSSPQGGQETQYF; CDR3 DNA: TGTGCCAGCAGCTCACCCCAGGGGGGACAAGAGACCCAGTACTTC; V gene: TRBV5-4; clone size: NA; J gene: TRBJ2-5; D gene: NA
CDR3 protein: CSAPGQGTETQYF; CDR3 DNA: TGCAGTGCTCCGGGACAGGGGACGGAGACCCAGTACTTC; V gene: TRBV20-1; clone size: many; J gene: TRBJ2-5; D gene: TRBD1
CDR3 protein: CASSFLQGISASTGELFF; CDR3 DNA: TGTGCCAGCAGTTTCTTACAGGGTATAAGCGCGAGCACCGGGGAGCTGTTTTTT; V gene: TRBV12-3/TRBV12-4; clone size: many; J gene: TRBJ2-2; D gene: NA
CDR3 protein: CASSQYPWAGEQYF; CDR3 DNA: TGTGCCAGCAGCCAATATCCGTGGGCCGGCGAGCAGTACTTC; V gene: TRBV3-1; clone size: NA; J gene: TRBJ2-7; D gene: NA
CDR3 protein: CSAIAGTFTDTQYF; CDR3 DNA: TGCAGTGCTATCGCCGGGACATTTACAGATACGCAGTATTTT; V gene: TRBV20-1; clone size: many; J gene: TRBJ2-3; D gene: NA